This TCR beta chain derives from a study of blood T cell repertoires in COVID-19. The count of this clone is one. Using immunoSEQ multiplex PCR, the repertoire was profiled, and TCRdb retains in-frame clones only, with some absent. The sample yields 150,000 to 200,000 clones, about four fifths seen once. This CDR3 spans 12 amino acids. V shed 6 bases and J shed 0 bases, with 6 bases lying between them. Germline V lookup: CDR1 MNHEY, CDR2 SVGAGI. Sequenced sample: peripheral blood. The receptor's source is a man between 60 and 70 years old with active or convalescent COVID-19. The chain uses TRBV6-5 and TRBJ2-7; D is perhaps TRBD1 (5 bases). This CDR3 reads CASSQGSYEQYF. CDR3 nucleotides: TGTGCCAGCAGCCAGGGCTCCTACGAGCAGTACTTC.